This T cell receptor (beta chain) stems from a study of blood T cell repertoires in COVID-19. Produced via immunoSEQ multiplex PCR; TCRdb's table is partial and in-frame only. The table lists around 140,000 clones, more than 60% of them singletons. Germline V CDR1 and CDR2: GTSNPN, SVGIG (reference sequence). The CDR3 has 16 amino acids. V was pared by 5 bases and J by 0 bases, with 8 bases of the junction left unmatched. Specimen: peripheral blood. The V call is TRBV30, the J call TRBJ1-3; 9 positions agree with TRBD1. This TCR was sampled from a woman in her forties or fifties with active or convalescent COVID-19. The CDR3 DNA reads as TGTGCCTGGCGGGACAGGGCAACGGGCTCTGGAAACACCATATATTTT. This gives the protein CAWRDRATGSGNTIYF.